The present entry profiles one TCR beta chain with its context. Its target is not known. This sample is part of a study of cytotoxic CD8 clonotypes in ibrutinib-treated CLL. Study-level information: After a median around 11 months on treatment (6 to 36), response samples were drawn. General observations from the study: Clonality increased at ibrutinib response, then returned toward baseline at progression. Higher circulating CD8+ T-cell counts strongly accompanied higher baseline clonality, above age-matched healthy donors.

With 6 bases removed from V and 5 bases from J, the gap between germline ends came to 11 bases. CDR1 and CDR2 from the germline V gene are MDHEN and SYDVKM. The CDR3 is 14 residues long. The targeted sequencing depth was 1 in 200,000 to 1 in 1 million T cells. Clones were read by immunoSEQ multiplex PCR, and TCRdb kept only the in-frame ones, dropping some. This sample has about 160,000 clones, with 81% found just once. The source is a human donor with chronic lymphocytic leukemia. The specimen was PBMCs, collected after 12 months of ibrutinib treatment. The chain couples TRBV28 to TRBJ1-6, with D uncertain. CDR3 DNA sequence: TGTGCCAGCAGGTTGAGGGCCGATAATTCACCCCTCCACTTT. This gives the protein CASRLRADNSPLHF.